This T cell receptor beta chain was retrieved from a study of blood T cells in healthy people across ages. Study outcomes and limitations: A roughly linear fall in TCR beta diversity per million T cells was seen with increasing age. Whereas aged donors had fewer naive CD4+ cells, long-lived donors had more of them and higher diversity.

For the second PCR, which ran for roughly 6 to 12 cycles, a sample-barcoded 5' primer and a J-beta primer mix were used. MiXCR was run by TCRdb on the 5' RACE reads, yielding one entry per CDR3 protein. There are hundreds of thousands of distinct CDR3 sequences in the sample; 58% occur only once, and over 20% lies in the top ten. In terms of origin and age, donors were healthy Caucasian individuals from Russia aged about 6 to 90. Isolated per sample were at least 6 million PBMCs. Germline V CDR1 and CDR2: SGHNT, YENEEA. V was pared by 3 bases and J by 2 bases, with 11 bases between. The CDR3 loop spans 14 amino acids. In the case of this clonotype: Its antigen is not known.

The clonotype originates from a man aged 25-45 years in good health. The sample was blood. The V gene is TRBV11-3, the J gene TRBJ2-7, with D possibly matching TRBD2 (5 bases). CDR3 in DNA: TGTGCCAGCAGCTTTGAGGGCAGCACCTACGAGCAGTACTTC. Encoded protein: CASSFEGSTYEQYF.